The 29 T cell receptor beta chains below were found in one sample sequenced in a study of regulatory T cells in long-lasting Graves disease. Time point in this sample: newly diagnosed GD, antithyroid drugs for less than 3 months. Extracted RNA from PBMCs served as the source of the TCR library. HTBI primers from iRepertoire and Arm-PCR of CDR3 regions yielded the TCR beta libraries. TCRdb processed the multiplex PCR reads anew with MiXCR; each CDR3 protein has one entry. The data contain about 310,000 distinct CDR3 sequences, roughly 18% of them seen just once; the ten biggest clones take up less than 40%. This specimen was peripheral blood mononuclear cells (PBMCs), taken at new diagnosis, from a patient treated with antithyroid drugs. The receptors shown here come from a female donor with Graves disease.

In its sample, this clonotype was seen many times. V gene TRBV28 combines with J gene TRBJ2-1, with 10 bases identical to TRBD2. CDR1 and CDR2 from the germline V gene are MDHEN and SYDVKM. The length of the CDR3 is 14 residues. The junction had 11 bases not matched to a gene; V was cut back by 9 bases and J by 9 bases. The DNA for the CDR3 is TGTGCCAGTGGAGTACTAGCGGGAACGGGTGAGCAGTTCTTC. Encoded protein: CASGVLAGTGEQFF.

The chain uses TRBV29-1 and TRBJ1-4; maybe TRBD1 (5 bases). From germline, CDR1 is SQVTM and CDR2 ANQGSEA. This CDR3 region has 15 residues. The CDR3: CSADGGIATNEKLFF. CDR3 nucleotide sequence: TGCAGTGCTGACGGGGGTATTGCAACTAATGAAAAACTGTTTTTT.

There are many counts of this clonotype. V usage is TRBV7-9 and J usage is TRBJ1-4; the D is unclear. With 4 bases removed from V and 4 bases from J, the gap between germline ends came to 4 bases. This CDR3 is 12 amino acids long. In germline, CDR1 is SEHNR, CDR2 FQNEAQ (reference sequence). CDR3 sequence reads: CASSSINEKLFF. The CDR3 nucleotides read TGTGCCAGCAGCTCTATTAATGAAAAACTGTTTTTT.

The chain uses TRBV20-1 and TRBJ1-5; D is perhaps TRBD1 (6 bases). Trimming shortened V by 6 bases and J by 1 base, and 7 bases separated the two germline ends. CDR3 length equals 12 residues. CDR1 and CDR2 (germline): DFQATT, SNEGSKA (reference sequence). The CDR3 nucleotides read TGCAGTGCCCAGGGGAGCAATCAGCCCCAGCATTTT. It translates to CSAQGSNQPQHF.

This clonotype was observed at least ten times. The chain has TRBV14 and TRBJ2-2; 12 bases agree with TRBD2. Germline values: CDR1 SGHDN, CDR2 FVKESK. The CDR3 is 16 residues long. The V gene end was trimmed by 4 bases and the J gene end by 0 bases; junction bases not matched to a gene: 0. Here the CDR3 reads CASSRLAGANTGELFF. The CDR3 DNA reads TGTGCCAGCAGCCGACTAGCGGGAGCGAACACCGGGGAGCTGTTTTTT. The whole variable domain, remainder taken from reference TRBV14 and TRBJ2-2, is EAGVTQFPSHSVIEKGQTVTLRCDPISGHDNLYWYRRVMGKEIKFLLHFVKESKQDESGMPNNRFLAERTGGTYSTLKVQPAELEDSGVYFCASSRLAGANTGELFFGEGSRLTVL.

At least ten counts were recorded for this clonotype. The chain is built from TRBV10-3 and TRBJ1-6; no clear D gene. The germline gives CDR1 ENHRY, CDR2 SYGVKD. V gave up 3 bases and J gave up 6 bases, with 6 bases separating them. This CDR3 is 13 amino acids long. In DNA, the CDR3 is TGTGCCATCAGTGAAGGTGGTAATTCACCCCTCCACTTT. Amino acids: CAISEGGNSPLHF.

This clonotype has a count of ten or more. This sequence joins TRBV12-3 or TRBV12-4 and TRBJ1-5; unclear D gene. Trimming took off 3 bases at V and 9 bases at J, with 9 bases between the two ends. The CDR3 sequence is 12 residues long. CDR3 sequence: CASSLTDRPQHF. CDR3 DNA sequence: TGTGCCAGCAGTTTGACGGATAGGCCCCAGCATTTT.

Only a few counts were recorded for this clonotype. The V call is TRBV28, the J call TRBJ2-7, with 8 bases aligning to TRBD1. Looked up from germline, CDR1 is MDHEN and CDR2 is SYDVKM. After removal of 6 bases from V and 5 bases from J, the junction contained 3 bases not matched to a gene. There are 12 residues in the CDR3. The CDR3 DNA follows: TGTGCCAGCAGCCTGACAGGGGACGAGCAGTACTTC. This codes for CASSLTGDEQYF.

This clonotype appeared many times. The CDR3 bases are TGCAGTGCTAGAGGTGGGGCCGCTGGTGGCTACACCTTC. This gives the protein CSARGGAAGGYTF. The chain combines TRBV20-1 with TRBJ1-2, with a tentative D call TRBD1 (5 bases). This CDR3 is built from 13 residues. Germline CDR1 and CDR2: DFQATT and SNEGSKA (reference sequence). The V end was cut by 1 base, the J end by 7 bases, with 13 bases between.

This clonotype was counted ten times or more. This chain connects TRBV12-3 or TRBV12-4 to TRBJ2-7, with 8 positions matching TRBD1. The CDR3 has 14 residues. V trimming: 7 bases; J trimming: 3 bases; junction bases outside the gene matches: 8. The CDR3 DNA follows: TGTGCCAGCAACTCCCTTGGACAGGGCTACGAGCAGTACTTC. Protein sequence: CASNSLGQGYEQYF.

This clonotype was detected many times. The chain is built from TRBV2 and TRBJ1-5; TRBD1 is a possible D gene (5 bases). Germline CDR1 SNHLY, CDR2 FYNNEI. The CDR3 totals 15 residues. V gave up 0 bases and J gave up 6 bases, with 12 bases separating them. DNA for the CDR3: TGTGCCAGCAGTGAAGCGCTGCAGGGAGGTCAGCCCCAGCATTTT. The encoded protein is CASSEALQGGQPQHF.

This clonotype was seen repeatedly, ten times or more. The chain joins TRBV28 to TRBJ1-1; D is undetermined. The CDR3 is 13 residues long. Trimming pared 3 bases from V and 10 bases from J, leaving 15 bases between. Germline values: CDR1 MDHEN, CDR2 SYDVKM. The CDR3 DNA reads TGTGCCAGCAGTTTTGGCGTCCCGCCGGGAGCTTTCTTT. Protein sequence: CASSFGVPPGAFF.

This clonotype appeared many times. The V call is TRBV6-1, the J call TRBJ2-1; 7 positions agree with TRBD1. J was trimmed by 4 bases and V by 5 bases; bases with no gene match: 8. Per the germline V gene, CDR1 is MNHNS and CDR2 is SASEGT. This CDR3 is 15 amino acids long. The DNA for the CDR3 is TGTGCCAGCAGTAATACAGGGGCGCATTACAATGAGCAGTTCTTC. This sequence encodes CASSNTGAHYNEQFF.

This clonotype occurred many times. The gene calls are TRBV11-2 and TRBJ1-1; D unresolved. CDR3 length: 16 residues. Trimming removed 1 base at V and 3 bases at J, with 15 bases between. Per the germline V gene, CDR1 is SGHAT and CDR2 is FQNNGV. CDR3 sequence: CASSLGASGWDTEAFF. DNA of the CDR3: TGTGCCAGCAGCTTAGGGGCGTCCGGGTGGGACACTGAAGCTTTCTTT.

This clonotype was counted at least ten times. This chain uses TRBV19 with TRBJ1-5; D might be TRBD1 (6 bases). V lost 5 bases to trimming and J lost 8 bases, with 16 bases between them. This CDR3 region has 14 residues. The germline gives CDR1 LNHDA, CDR2 SQIVND (reference sequence). In DNA form, the CDR3 reads TGTGCCAGTAGTCCCCGACAGGATCAGGAGCCCCAGCATTTT. Translation gives CASSPRQDQEPQHF.

At least ten counts were recorded for this clonotype. The chain recombines TRBV20-1 with TRBJ2-5, with 10 bases aligning to TRBD2. The CDR3 extends over 15 amino acids. V was pared by 3 bases and J by 4 bases, with 8 bases of the junction left unmatched. Germline CDR1 and CDR2: DFQATT and SNEGSKA (reference sequence). CDR3 nucleotide sequence: TGCAGTGCTAGCCCCCTAGCGGGAGTAGGAGAGACCCAGTACTTC. This translates into CSASPLAGVGETQYF.

There are many counts of this clonotype. The V and J genes are TRBV18 and TRBJ2-1; D is unresolved. Germline CDR1 reads KGHSH; CDR2 reads LQKENI. The CDR3 extends over 12 amino acids. Trimming left V 3 bases short and J 6 bases short, with 6 bases between. The CDR3 coding sequence is TGTGCCAGCTCACCCGACTTCAATGAGCAGTTCTTC. Residues: CASSPDFNEQFF.

This clonotype has just a few counts. This chain joins TRBV7-3 and TRBJ1-1; possible D gene TRBD1, 6 bases. Germline V gene sequence: CDR1 SGHTA, CDR2 FQGTGA. The CDR3 runs to 14 residues. V was pared by 2 bases and J by 5 bases, with 12 bases between. The CDR3 sequence: CASSLGEGGTEAFF. The CDR3 nucleotides are TGTGCCAGCAGCTTAGGAGAGGGGGGTACTGAAGCTTTCTTT.

There are many counts of this clonotype. The V and J genes are TRBV28 and TRBJ1-4; 7 bases are a match to TRBD1. The germline gives CDR1 MDHEN, CDR2 SYDVKM. The length of the CDR3 is 14 residues. J was trimmed by 2 bases and V by 6 bases; bases with no gene match: 3. The CDR3 is CASRGQPTNEKLFF. As DNA, the CDR3 is TGTGCCAGCAGGGGACAGCCGACTAATGAAAAACTGTTTTTT.

This clonotype turned up a few times. A much larger clone differs from this one at a single base, so this may be a read error. This rearrangement joins TRBV5-1 to TRBJ2-7; 11 bases map to TRBD2. The germline gives CDR1 SGHRS, CDR2 YFSETQ. V lost 2 bases, J lost 0 bases, and 13 bases stayed unmatched. The CDR3 loop spans 19 amino acids. The CDR3 loop reads CASSFGTRLAGYLSYEQYF. The CDR3 DNA is TGCGCCAGCAGCTTCGGGACGAGACTAGCGGGATATCTCTCCTACGAGCAGTACTTC.

This rearrangement joins TRBV7-2 to TRBJ2-5, with D possibly TRBD2 on 7 matching bases. This CDR3 has 17 amino acids. V gave up 3 bases and J gave up 4 bases, with 21 bases separating them. Germline V gene sequence: CDR1 SGHTA, CDR2 FQGNSA. The CDR3 DNA reads as TGTGCCAGCAGCTTCTTGGCCCTGGGGGGGGGCCGAGAGACCCAGTACTTC. Translation gives CASSFLALGGGRETQYF.

The chain's CDR3 is CASSSREAQYF. The CDR3 bases are TGTGCCAGCAGCTCGAGGGAGGCCCAGTACTTC. This chain connects TRBV7-9 to TRBJ2-5; D might be TRBD2 (6 bases). Trimming removed 4 bases from V and 9 bases from J, with 9 bases in between. This CDR3 spans 11 amino acids. Looked up from germline, CDR1 is SEHNR and CDR2 is FQNEAQ (reference sequence).

This clonotype occurred many times. The chain recombines TRBV29-1 with TRBJ2-1; D is uncertain. The CDR3 consists of 16 residues. Germline V gene lookup returns CDR1 SQVTM and CDR2 ANQGSEA. V was clipped by 4 bases and J by 0 bases, with 16 bases between them. CDR3 sequence: CSVVGDSSSSYNEQFF. In DNA, the CDR3 is TGCAGCGTTGTCGGAGACTCTTCCAGCTCCTACAATGAGCAGTTCTTC.

The sample holds many counts of this clonotype. The chain carries TRBV2 and TRBJ2-5; no clear D. CDR1 and CDR2 (germline): SNHLY, FYNNEI. V lost 6 bases to trimming and J lost 2 bases, with 13 bases between them. The CDR3 length is 14 residues. CDR3 DNA sequence: TGTGCCAGCAGCCTCGGACGTACACAAGAGACCCAGTACTTC. Amino acids: CASSLGRTQETQYF.

This clonotype turned up a few times. This rearrangement joins TRBV3-1 to TRBJ2-3; D possibly corresponds to TRBD1 (6 bases). Trimming removed 0 bases at V and 6 bases at J, with 10 bases between. The germline CDR1 and CDR2 sequences are LGHDT and YNNKEL (reference sequence). The CDR3 sequence is 14 residues long. The CDR3 DNA reads TGTGCCAGCAGCCAAGAAGGGGGATCGGATACGCAGTATTTT. Translating gives CASSQEGGSDTQYF.

This clonotype came up once. The V and J genes are TRBV28 and TRBJ1-2; D call uncertain. The CDR3 contains 14 residues. Trimming took off 5 bases at V and 2 bases at J, with 12 bases between the two ends. Per germline, CDR1 MDHEN and CDR2 SYDVKM. The CDR3 reads CASSLLGPNYGYTF. As DNA, the CDR3 is TGTGCCAGCAGTCTCCTGGGCCCCAACTATGGCTACACCTTC.

The chain is built from TRBV13 and TRBJ2-3; 14 bases fit TRBD2. The CDR3 extends over 16 amino acids. Germline trimming cut 4 bases from V and 6 bases from J; bases unmatched to any gene: 6. Germline CDR1 and CDR2: PRHDT and FYEKMQ (reference sequence). CDR3 in DNA: TGTGCCAGCAGCTCGGGGACTAGCGGGAGTCTCGATACGCAGTATTTT. It yields the protein CASSSGTSGSLDTQYF.

This clonotype was counted many times. The J gene is TRBJ2-1, the V gene TRBV14, with TRBD2 matching 9 bases. V trimming: 4 bases; J trimming: 5 bases; junction bases outside the gene matches: 9. This CDR3 is built from 16 residues. Germline assignment: CDR1 SGHDN and CDR2 FVKESK. The CDR3 spells CASSPLAGAYHNEQFF. The CDR3, as DNA: TGTGCCAGCAGCCCCTTAGCGGGAGCCTACCACAATGAGCAGTTCTTC.

Details on this clonotype: A read error may explain this, as a much larger clone is one base away. The rearrangement uses TRBV6-4 and TRBJ2-5; D may be TRBD1 or TRBD2 (6 bases each). Germline CDR1 and CDR2: MRHNA and SNTAGT. The CDR3 is made up of 15 amino acids. The CDR3 here is CASSYLNGGQEAQYF. The CDR3 DNA sequence: TGTGCCAGCAGTTACCTTAATGGGGGGCAAGAGGCCCAGTACTTC.